The T cell receptor beta chain under discussion was sequenced for a study of blood T cell repertoires in COVID-19. At the level of the study: Acute-phase and convalescent COVID-19 samples originated in the United States, Italy and Spain. PBMCs, B-cell-depleted T cells, or T cells were the source of the cDNA or gDNA that made up the material.

Authors' methods: Amplification with reference gene primers provided the estimates of nucleated cell counts. Using immunoSEQ multiplex PCR, the repertoire was profiled, and TCRdb retains in-frame clones only, with some absent. V and J calls and clone size are as listed in that table; D and trimming were resolved from the DNA. Of roughly 460,000 clones listed, 70% to 90% are singletons. Enrollment of patients from Seattle took place during active infection, with longitudinal follow-up. Germline V gene sequence: CDR1 LNHDA, CDR2 SQIVND (reference sequence). Germline trimming cut 6 bases from V and 3 bases from J; bases unmatched to any gene: 4. This CDR3 has 13 amino acids.

The sample taken for sequencing was peripheral blood. This rearrangement joins TRBV19 to TRBJ1-1; 7 bases match TRBD1. The sequence derives from a man younger than 35 with COVID-19, enrolled during active disease. Here the CDR3 DNA reads TGTGCCAGTAGATGGACAGGTTACACTGAAGCTTTCTTT. Its translation is CASRWTGYTEAFF.